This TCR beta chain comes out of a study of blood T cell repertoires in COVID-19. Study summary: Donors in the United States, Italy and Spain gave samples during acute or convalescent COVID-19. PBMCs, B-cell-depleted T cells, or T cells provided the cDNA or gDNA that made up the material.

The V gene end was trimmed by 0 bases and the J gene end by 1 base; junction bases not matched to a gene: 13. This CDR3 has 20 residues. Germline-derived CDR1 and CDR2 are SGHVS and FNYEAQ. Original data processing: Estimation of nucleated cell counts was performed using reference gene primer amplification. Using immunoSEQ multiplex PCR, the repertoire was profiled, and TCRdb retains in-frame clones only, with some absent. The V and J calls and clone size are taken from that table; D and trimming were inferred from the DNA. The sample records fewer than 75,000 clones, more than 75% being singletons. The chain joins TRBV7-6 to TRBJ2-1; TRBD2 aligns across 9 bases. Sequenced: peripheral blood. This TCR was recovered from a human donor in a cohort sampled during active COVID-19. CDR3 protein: CASSLAVAGVWWDSYNEQFF. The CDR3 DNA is TGTGCCAGCAGCTTAGCAGTAGCGGGAGTTTGGTGGGATTCCTACAATGAGCAGTTCTTC.